This TCR beta chain was recorded in a study of breast tumors, draining lymph nodes, adjacent tissues. One entry per CDR3 protein, called by TCRdb with MiXCR from the multiplex PCR reads. The sample includes 100,000 to 150,000 distinct CDR3 sequences, about 22% of them seen just once. The lymph nodes were axillary draining lymph nodes from breast cancer patients. Germline CDR1 and CDR2: DFQATT and SNEGSKA (reference sequence). Trimming cost V 3 bases and J 0 bases, with 8 bases left between them. The CDR3 length is 13 residues. This clonotype has ten or more counts. The antigen is unknown. General study results and limits: Luminal-like breast cancer showed significantly higher tumor–nontumor repertoire similarity than basal-like. Tumors had less TCR diversity than lymph nodes, more than nontumor tissue. Data only fit, rather than demonstrated, lymph node origin of most tumor T cells. Findings are consistent with lymph node origin and intratumoral expansion of most tumor T cells.

The chain has TRBV20-1 and TRBJ1-2; D remains unclear. Material: axillary lymph node tissue. This receptor was taken from a female donor with breast cancer. Some clones in this sample may be carry-over from other donors' samples. The CDR3 loop is CSASNPTNYGYTF. CDR3 DNA sequence: TGCAGTGCTAGTAATCCAACTAACTATGGCTACACCTTC.